These 26 T cell receptor beta chains were all obtained from the same sample, sequenced in a study of blood T cell repertoires in COVID-19. The assay was immunoSEQ multiplex PCR, and TCRdb's table has in-frame clones only and misses some. In the table there are over 350,000 clones, around 88% of which are singletons. The sequenced sample was peripheral blood. The source is a woman in her thirties with acute or convalescent COVID-19.

The chain links TRBV19 to TRBJ2-3; the D is unclear. V was clipped by 1 base and J by 3 bases, with 8 bases between them. The CDR3 covers 14 residues. The V gene's germline CDR1 is LNHDA and CDR2 SQIVND (reference sequence). In nucleotides, the CDR3 is TGTGCCAGTAGTATAGTCACTGCGACAGATACGCAGTATTTT. Residues: CASSIVTATDTQYF. Full variable domain (remainder filled in from reference TRBV19 and TRBJ2-3): DGGITQSPKYLFRKEGQNVTLSCEQNLNHDAMYWYRQDPGQGLRLIYYSQIVNDFQKGDIAEGYSVSREKKESFPLTVTSAQKNPTAFYLCASSIVTATDTQYFGPGTRLTVL.

On this clone: Additional DNA sequences in this sample encode the identical CDR3. The rearrangement links TRBV20-1 to TRBJ2-7, with a tentative D call TRBD2 (5 bases). This CDR3 has 10 residues. Trimming shortened V by 3 bases and J by 5 bases, and 5 bases separated the two germline ends. Germline V gene data show CDR1 as DFQATT and CDR2 as SNEGSKA (reference sequence). The CDR3 sequence is CSARRDEQYF. Here the CDR3 DNA reads TGCAGTGCTAGGCGGGACGAGCAGTACTTC.

The chain carries TRBV5-5 and TRBJ2-5; D perhaps matches TRBD1 (6 bases). The CDR3 contains 14 residues. The germline V gene has CDR1 SGHKS and CDR2 YYEKEE (reference sequence). The ends were cut back, 1 base at V and 1 base at J, with 8 bases in the middle. The CDR3 is CASSLLGAQETQYF. CDR3 sequence (DNA): TGTGCCAGCAGCTTGTTGGGGGCCCAAGAGACCCAGTACTTC.

V gene TRBV4-1 combines with J gene TRBJ1-5; the D is unclear. This CDR3 spans 16 amino acids. Germline lookup yields CDR1 MGHRA and CDR2 YSYEKL. V was trimmed by 0 bases and J by 4 bases, leaving 13 bases between them. As DNA, the CDR3 is TGCGCCAGCAGCCAAGATTCACTCTACCGGAATCAGCCCCAGCATTTT. This codes for CASSQDSLYRNQPQHF.

The chain combines TRBV12-3 or TRBV12-4 with TRBJ1-2, with D uncertain. This CDR3 is built from 12 residues. The V and J ends lost 5 bases and 8 bases respectively, with 12 bases between them. The CDR3 spells CASSDTGGGYTF. DNA for the CDR3: TGTGCCAGCAGTGACACCGGCGGGGGCTACACCTTC.

The V call is TRBV30, the J call TRBJ1-6; D call uncertain. The CDR3 length is 13 residues. Trimming removed 3 bases at V and 8 bases at J, with 11 bases between. The germline V gene has CDR1 GTSNPN and CDR2 SVGIG (reference sequence). For the CDR3, the DNA is TGTGCCTGGAGGACATCATTAGATTCACCCCTCCACTTT. This translates into CAWRTSLDSPLHF.

This CDR3 is CASSAFGAGHEQFF. The CDR3 bases are TGTGCCAGCAGCGCCTTCGGAGCAGGGCATGAGCAGTTCTTC. The rearrangement links TRBV11-2 to TRBJ2-1; TRBD1 might be the D (5 bases). Trimming cost V 5 bases and J 8 bases, with 16 bases left between them. Germline assignment: CDR1 SGHAT and CDR2 FQNNGV. This CDR3 has 14 residues.

The genes are TRBV4-2 and TRBJ2-2, with a possible D match to TRBD2 (6 bases). This CDR3 spans 16 amino acids. The V gene lost 4 bases and the J gene lost 1 base, with 13 bases spanning the gap. The V gene's germline CDR1 is LGHNA and CDR2 YNFKEQ. The CDR3 coding sequence is TGTGCCAGCAGCCCCCGACTAGGCCAGAACACCGGGGAGCTGTTTTTT. Its protein product is CASSPRLGQNTGELFF.

This clone appeared a single time. V usage is TRBV7-8 and J usage is TRBJ1-6, with D unclear. The V end was cut by 2 bases, the J end by 7 bases, with 6 bases between. The germline CDR1 and CDR2 sequences are SGHVS and FQNEAQ. The CDR3 is 13 residues long. The CDR3 nucleotides are TGTGCCAGCAGCTTATTGCGGAATTCACCCCTCCACTTT. Protein: CASSLLRNSPLHF.

This chain links TRBV7-6 with TRBJ2-3, with D hard to call. Per germline, CDR1 SGHVS and CDR2 FNYEAQ. V lost 2 bases and J lost 5, with 5 bases in between. The CDR3 runs to 12 residues. CDR3 protein: CASSLQEDTQYF. The CDR3 nucleotides are TGTGCCAGCAGCTTACAGGAAGATACGCAGTATTTT.

The chain employs TRBV12-3 or TRBV12-4 and TRBJ1-1; D uncertain. The V gene lost 4 bases and the J gene lost 7 bases, with 7 bases spanning the gap. The CDR3 loop spans 11 amino acids. DNA of the CDR3: TGTGCCAGCAGTTATAATCGTGAAGCTTTCTTT. It translates to CASSYNREAFF.

The chain is built from TRBV11-2 and TRBJ1-2; D might be TRBD1 (6 bases). Trimming removed 1 base from V and 4 bases from J, with 13 bases in between. Germline V gene sequence: CDR1 SGHAT, CDR2 FQNNGV. The CDR3 length is 15 residues. The CDR3 bases are TGTGCCAGCAGCTTAGTCACCCAGGGGCCCTATGGCTACACCTTC. Its protein is CASSLVTQGPYGYTF.

J is TRBJ2-1 and V is TRBV9; no firm D call. The CDR3 runs to 16 residues. Germline V lookup: CDR1 SGDLS, CDR2 YYNGEE. V lost 3 bases to trimming and J lost 6 bases, with 19 bases between them. DNA of the CDR3: TGTGCCAGCAGCGCCGCCATAACCGGAGCGACCAATGAGCAGTTCTTC. Protein product: CASSAAITGATNEQFF.

The chain employs TRBV9 and TRBJ1-1; D remains unclear. Germline loops: CDR1 SGDLS, CDR2 YYNGEE. The CDR3 sequence is 13 residues long. Trimming shortened V by 2 bases and J by 0 bases, and 5 bases separated the two germline ends. CDR3 residues: CASSVGMNTEAFF. CDR3 sequence (DNA): TGTGCCAGCAGCGTTGGCATGAACACTGAAGCTTTCTTT.

This clone was observed a handful of times. This chain uses TRBV2 with TRBJ2-5; a possible D gene is TRBD2 (6 bases). V shed 6 bases and J shed 5 bases, with 16 bases lying between them. Germline V gene data show CDR1 as SNHLY and CDR2 as FYNNEI. The CDR3 runs to 14 residues. CDR3 nucleotide sequence: TGTGCCAGCAGGCAGGGCCCGGCGGGGGAGACCCAGTACTTC. Its translation is CASRQGPAGETQYF.

V usage is TRBV29-1 and J usage is TRBJ2-5; TRBD1 matches 8 bases. Unmatched junction bases numbered 2, after V lost 4 bases and J lost 4 bases. This CDR3 is built from 12 residues. The germline V gene has CDR1 SQVTM and CDR2 ANQGSEA. DNA of the CDR3: TGCAGCGTTGTCGGACAGGGAGAGACCCAGTACTTC. Translation gives CSVVGQGETQYF.

The V call is TRBV19, the J call TRBJ1-1, with 8 bases lining up with TRBD1. With 3 bases clipped from V and 13 bases from J, the junction kept 10 bases outside the gene matches. The CDR3 consists of 13 residues. The germline gives CDR1 LNHDA, CDR2 SQIVND (reference sequence). CDR3 DNA sequence: TGTGCCAGTAGTATTATCCCCGGACAGGGTGGTTTCTTT. Residues: CASSIIPGQGGFF.

The chain is built from TRBV10-3 and TRBJ2-5, with D unclear. The V and J ends lost 0 bases and 2 bases respectively, with 13 bases between them. The CDR3 is made up of 16 amino acids. Germline lookup yields CDR1 ENHRY and CDR2 SYGVKD. The CDR3 reads CAISESYSRFQETQYF. In DNA, the CDR3 is TGTGCCATCAGTGAGTCGTACAGTCGGTTTCAAGAGACCCAGTACTTC.

The J gene is TRBJ2-7, the V gene TRBV7-2, with 16 bases fitting TRBD2. The germline gives CDR1 SGHTA, CDR2 FQGNSA. Unmatched junction bases numbered 6, after V lost 5 bases and J lost 2 bases. The CDR3 length is 17 residues. Written as DNA, the CDR3 is TGTGCCAGCAGCCTGGGACTAGCGGGGGGGCTAGCCTACGAGCAGTACTTC. Translating it yields CASSLGLAGGLAYEQYF.

There are a few counts of this clone. The chain combines TRBV5-1 with TRBJ2-5; 14 bases align to TRBD2. The CDR3 runs 16 residues. Germline V gives CDR1 SGHRS, CDR2 YFSETQ. V lost 4 bases to trimming and J lost 5 bases; unmatched junction nucleotides: 7. The CDR3 protein is CASSLGLAGEPETQYF. CDR3 nucleotides: TGCGCCAGCAGCCTGGGACTAGCGGGGGAGCCGGAGACCCAGTACTTC.

This chain uses TRBV19 with TRBJ2-2; TRBD1 agrees at 10 bases. V gave up 6 bases and J gave up 4 bases; unmatched junction bases: 2. Per germline, CDR1 LNHDA and CDR2 SQIVND (reference sequence). This CDR3 comprises 14 residues. The CDR3 nucleotides are TGTGCCAGTAGGTGGACAGGGGGCACCGGGGAGCTGTTTTTT. This translates into CASRWTGGTGELFF.

The chain carries TRBV4-2 and TRBJ1-3, with a possible D match to TRBD1 (5 bases). The germline V gene has CDR1 LGHNA and CDR2 YNFKEQ. This CDR3 is 16 amino acids long. Trimming removed 0 bases from V and 7 bases from J, with 16 bases in between. CDR3 amino acids: CASSQDKPGGMNTIYF. The CDR3 region has the DNA TGTGCCAGCAGCCAAGATAAACCCGGGGGTATGAACACCATATATTTT.

The gene calls are TRBV29-1 and TRBJ1-1, with a possible D match to TRBD1 (5 bases). Germline loops: CDR1 SQVTM, CDR2 ANQGSEA. Trimming cost V 7 bases and J 7 bases, with 16 bases left between them. The CDR3 consists of 12 residues. The CDR3: CSGVVGDSEAFF. DNA of the CDR3: TGCAGCGGGGTGGTAGGGGATAGTGAAGCTTTCTTT.

The rearrangement uses TRBV7-8 and TRBJ1-3; D might be TRBD1 (5 bases). The CDR3 totals 14 residues. The V end lost 8 bases, the J end lost 1 base, and 12 bases lay between the germline ends. Germline CDR1 reads SGHVS; CDR2 reads FQNEAQ. CDR3 in DNA: TGTGCCAGCCAGCCGGGGGTGTCTGGAAACACCATATATTTT. It is translated as CASQPGVSGNTIYF.

CDR3 region: CASGTGLTQYF. CDR3 DNA: TGTGCCAGCGGGACTGGCCTTACGCAGTATTTT. The gene calls are TRBV28 and TRBJ2-3, with D possibly TRBD2 on 6 matching bases. This CDR3 is 11 amino acids long. Germline V lookup: CDR1 MDHEN, CDR2 SYDVKM. V was shortened by 8 bases and J by 8 bases, with 11 bases between the two germline ends.

The V call is TRBV5-1, the J call TRBJ2-1; D possibly corresponds to TRBD1 (6 bases). Germline V gene sequence: CDR1 SGHRS, CDR2 YFSETQ. The CDR3 is 15 amino acids. V dropped 3 bases and J dropped 6 bases, with 16 bases sitting between them. The CDR3 loop reads CASSSDLGTSNEQFF. The CDR3, as DNA: TGCGCCAGCAGCTCAGACCTCGGGACAAGCAATGAGCAGTTCTTC.